This TCR beta chain came from a study of blood T cell repertoires in COVID-19. Ages ranged from roughly 18 to 100 years, with residence in 24 US areas. Cohort placement rested on clinical history that participants reported themselves. As processed by the authors: Researchers report that nucleated cell counts were estimated from reference gene primer amplification. Generated by immunoSEQ multiplex PCR, the TCRdb table keeps only in-frame clones and is missing some. The V and J calls and clone size were taken over from that table, and D and trimming were inferred from the DNA. Of about 200,000 clones listed, roughly 89% are singletons. Input material: PBMCs or T cells enriched from blood (not recorded which). The receptor's source is a young woman with acute COVID-19.

This chain's CDR3 is CASSSGGYYSNQPQHF. The DNA for the CDR3 is TGTGCCAGCAGCTCTGGGGGGTATTATAGCAATCAGCCCCAGCATTTT. The chain employs TRBV5-6 and TRBJ1-5, with a possible D match to TRBD1 (5 bases). Germline V CDR1 and CDR2: SGHDT, YYEEEE. V gave up 3 bases and J gave up 0 bases, with 13 bases separating them. There are 16 residues in the CDR3.